This TCR beta chain was observed in a study of read filtering for tumor transcriptome and immune sequencing. The overall study: Among patients, some 17 were male and some 15 female, aged roughly 40 to 90 (mean about 72). IR-seq gave about 3.5 to 11 million TCR reads per sample; RNA-seq gave about 75 to 1,300.

With regard to this clonotype: Its specificity is unknown.

V lost 0 bases to trimming and J lost 0 bases, with 6 bases between them. Germline V gene lookup returns CDR1 LGHNA and CDR2 YNFKEQ. CDR3 size: 15 residues. The library was built from roughly 400 ng RNA with molecular barcoded adaptors for alpha/delta and beta/gamma chains. MiXCR, run by TCRdb on the reads, gives a single entry per CDR3 protein. The sample records roughly 90,000 distinct CDR3 sequences, about 22% being singletons. Study observations and caveats: This fraction held mixed bone marrow immune cells after CD138-negative sorting. Correlation between methods rose after single-read clonotypes were removed.

The sequence was obtained from a donor aged 40 or over with multiple myeloma. The V gene is TRBV4-2, the J gene TRBJ1-3; D remains ambiguous. What was sequenced was a population of CD138-negative cells sorted from bone marrow. The DNA of the CDR3 is TGTGCCAGCAGCCAAGACTTATTCTCTGGAAACACCATATATTTT. Its protein is CASSQDLFSGNTIYF.